Given below is one TCR beta chain in context. No antigen is known for it. This specimen belongs to a study of T-cell memory formation after mild COVID-19. Amplification by 5'RACE using constant-segment primers produced TCR alpha and TCR beta cDNA libraries that carried sample barcodes and UMIs. TCRdb redid the calling of the 5' RACE reads with MiXCR, one entry per CDR3 protein. Found here are 550,000 to 700,000 distinct CDR3 sequences, 17% of them singletons; the top ten hold about 8.1%. CDR1 SQVTM and CDR2 ANQGSEA come from the germline V gene. V lost 6 bases to trimming and J lost 7 bases, with 13 bases between them. The CDR3 contains 12 residues. Study conclusions and caveats: CD4+ contracting clones were mainly CM and EM; CD8+ ones, EMRA. Several responding clones turned up in pre-infection memory, indicating that cross-reactive memory may have taken part.

The TCR sequence derives from an adult woman who had mild COVID-19 (a few samples of this study predate the infection). Cell type and time point are not known. The rearrangement uses TRBV29-1 and TRBJ1-5; perhaps TRBD1 as D (6 bases). Sequencing was performed on PBMCs or a T cell subset sorted from them (not recorded which). The CDR3 spells CSVADGGQPQHF. Here the CDR3 DNA reads TGCAGCGTGGCGGATGGGGGCCAGCCCCAGCATTTT.